This T cell receptor beta chain is from a study of T-cell reconstitution after alpha-beta-depleted transplantation in children. The sample holds many counts of this clonotype. Per the germline V gene, CDR1 is SGHTA and CDR2 is FQGNSA. The CDR3 is made up of 15 amino acids. V was pared by 5 bases and J by 3 bases, with 6 bases of the junction left unmatched. Unique molecular identifiers tagged the TCRbeta library. TCRdb recomputed calls from the PCR reads with MiXCR, one row per CDR3 protein. The data contain fewer than 120,000 distinct CDR3 sequences, about 9.3% of them singletons. The receptor was isolated from a human donor who donated a stem cell graft to a child with acute lymphoblastic leukemia. The chain links TRBV7-2 to TRBJ2-7, with 11 positions matching TRBD1. The sequenced sample was PBMCs from the stem cell graft donor, obtained from the stem cell graft. Written as DNA, the CDR3 is TGTGCCAGCAGCAAAACCGGGACAGGGGGCTACGAGCAGTACTTC. Its protein product is CASSKTGTGGYEQYF.